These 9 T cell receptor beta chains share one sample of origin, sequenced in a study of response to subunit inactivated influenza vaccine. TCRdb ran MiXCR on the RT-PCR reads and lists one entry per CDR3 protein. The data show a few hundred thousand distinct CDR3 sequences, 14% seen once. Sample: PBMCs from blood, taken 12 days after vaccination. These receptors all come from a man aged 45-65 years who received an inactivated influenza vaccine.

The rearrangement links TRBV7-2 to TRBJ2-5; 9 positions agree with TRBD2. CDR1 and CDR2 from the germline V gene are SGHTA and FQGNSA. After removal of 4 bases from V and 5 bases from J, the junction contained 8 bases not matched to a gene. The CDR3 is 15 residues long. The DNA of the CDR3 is TGTGCCAGCAGCTCCGCGGGGGGGTGGTATGAGACCCAGTACTTC. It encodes CASSSAGGWYETQYF. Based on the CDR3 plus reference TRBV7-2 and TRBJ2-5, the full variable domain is GAGVSQSPSNKVTEKGKDVELRCDPISGHTALYWYRQSLGQGLEFLIYFQGNSAPDKSGLPSDRFSAERTGGSVSTLTIQRTQQEDSAVYLCASSSAGGWYETQYFGPGTRLLVL.

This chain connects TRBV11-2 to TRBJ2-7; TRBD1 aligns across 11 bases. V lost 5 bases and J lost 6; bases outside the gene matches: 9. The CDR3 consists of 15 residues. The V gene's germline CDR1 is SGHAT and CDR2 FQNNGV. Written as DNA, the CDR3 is TGTGCCAGCAGCCCCAGGCGGGACAGGGGGGTCGAGCAGTACTTC. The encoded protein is CASSPRRDRGVEQYF.

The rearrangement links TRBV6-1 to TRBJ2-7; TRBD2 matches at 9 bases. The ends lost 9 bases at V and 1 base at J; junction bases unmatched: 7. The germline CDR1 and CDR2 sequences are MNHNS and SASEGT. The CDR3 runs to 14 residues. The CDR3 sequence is CASGSGGFSYEQYF. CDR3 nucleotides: TGTGCCAGTGGTAGCGGGGGATTTTCCTACGAGCAGTACTTC.

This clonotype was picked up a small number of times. CDR3 region: CASSFGGSWYEQFF. The CDR3 DNA sequence: TGTGCCAGCAGCTTCGGGGGTAGCTGGTATGAGCAGTTCTTC. The chain carries TRBV11-2 and TRBJ2-1, with D maybe TRBD2 (6 bases). V lost 3 bases and J 8 bases, leaving 14 bases between the germline ends. Germline CDR1 and CDR2: SGHAT and FQNNGV. This CDR3 spans 14 amino acids.

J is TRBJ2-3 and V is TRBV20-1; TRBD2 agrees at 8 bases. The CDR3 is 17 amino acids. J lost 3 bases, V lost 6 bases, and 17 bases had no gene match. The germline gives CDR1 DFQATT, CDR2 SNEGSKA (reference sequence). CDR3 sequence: CSAPDLSAGGLTDTQYF. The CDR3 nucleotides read TGCAGTGCCCCGGATCTGTCGGCGGGGGGATTGACAGATACGCAGTATTTT.

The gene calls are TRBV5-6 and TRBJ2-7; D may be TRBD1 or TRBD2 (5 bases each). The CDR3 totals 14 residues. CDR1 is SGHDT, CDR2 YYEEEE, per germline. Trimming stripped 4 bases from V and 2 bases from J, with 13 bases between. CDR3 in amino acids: CASSRGPGAYEQYF. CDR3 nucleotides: TGTGCCAGCAGCAGGGGACCGGGCGCCTACGAGCAGTACTTC. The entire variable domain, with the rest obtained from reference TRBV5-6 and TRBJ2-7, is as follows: DAGVTQSPTHLIKTRGQQVTLRCSPKSGHDTVSWYQQALGQGPQFIFQYYEEEERQRGNFPDRFSGHQFPNYSSELNVNALLLGDSALYLCASSRGPGAYEQYFGPGTRLTVT.

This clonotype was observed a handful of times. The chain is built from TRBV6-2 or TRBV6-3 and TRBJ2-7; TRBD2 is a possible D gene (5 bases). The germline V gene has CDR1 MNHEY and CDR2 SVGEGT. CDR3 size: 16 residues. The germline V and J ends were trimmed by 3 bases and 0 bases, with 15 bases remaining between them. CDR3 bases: TGTGCCAGCAGTTATTTTCCTAGCCGGGTCTCCTACGAGCAGTACTTC. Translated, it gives CASSYFPSRVSYEQYF.

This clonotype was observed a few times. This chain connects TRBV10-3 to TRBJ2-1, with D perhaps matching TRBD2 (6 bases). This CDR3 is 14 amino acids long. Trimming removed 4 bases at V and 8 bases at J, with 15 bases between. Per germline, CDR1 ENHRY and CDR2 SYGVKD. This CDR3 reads CAISVGLGVDEQFF. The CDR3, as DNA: TGTGCCATCAGTGTGGGACTGGGGGTGGATGAGCAGTTCTTC.

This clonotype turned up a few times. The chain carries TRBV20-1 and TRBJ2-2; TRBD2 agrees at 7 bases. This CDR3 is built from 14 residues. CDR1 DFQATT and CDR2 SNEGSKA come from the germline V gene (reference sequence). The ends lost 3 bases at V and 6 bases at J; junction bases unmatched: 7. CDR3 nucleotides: TGCAGTGCTAGTGAAGGACTAGTTCCCGGGGAGCTGTTTTTT. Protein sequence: CSASEGLVPGELFF.